This T cell receptor beta chain was documented in a study of T cell repertoires in cytomegalovirus infection. Study information: An indication of both CMV infection and matching HLA type came from public TCR beta signatures.

TCRdb analysed the reads with MiXCR anew, one entry per CDR3 protein. Among 600,000 to 800,000 distinct CDR3 sequences listed, approximately 24% were seen once. The CDR3 loop spans 13 amino acids. Trimming removed 1 base at V and 6 bases at J, with 9 bases between. CDR1 is LNHDA and CDR2 is SQIVND in the germline V gene (reference sequence). The sample consisted of CD8+ T cells from PBMCs. This chain links TRBV19 with TRBJ1-2; D is perhaps TRBD1 (6 bases). The clonotype comes from a human donor in good health (CMV status not recorded). Some clones in this sample may be carry-over from other donors' samples. CDR3: CASSIATGNGYTF. The CDR3 DNA sequence: TGTGCCAGTAGTATAGCGACAGGAAATGGCTACACCTTC.